This T cell receptor beta chain was sequenced for a study of T cell repertoires in cytomegalovirus infection (dated by TCRdb to about 2019). Regarding the study in general: Donor HLA type was relevant to the analysis, because carriage of CMV infection together with the matching HLA type was indicated by public TCR beta signatures. On the study overall, not on this receptor specifically: In both this cohort and an independent cohort of a few hundred donors, the cumulative frequency of public TCR beta family members distinguished carriers of CMV infection plus the relevant HLA type. The ex vivo response was dominated by HLA-C-restricted CMV-specific TCR beta clonotypes, which also provided the single most frequent clonotype in two of eight donors.

The CDR3 runs 13 amino acids, cysteine and phenylalanine included. Only CDR3 DNA is held: 39 bases, read in frame from base 1. The V and J ends are trimmed by 6 bases and 3 bases, leaving 15 bases between them. According to the germline V gene (reference sequence), CDR1 reads DFQATT and CDR2 reads SNEGSKA. Worth noting for this clonotype: Its antigen remains unidentified. Base qualities are missing; no much larger clone stands one base away.

Instrument used: Illumina HiSeq 1500. TCRdb reworked the public reads: Q25 trimming with fastp, MiXCR clone assembly, productive beta chains retained. Rows merge per CDR3 protein into single entries with the most common DNA and genes. This sample gives roughly 280,000 distinct CDR3 sequences in total; roughly 15% of them show up just once. The ten top clones hold roughly 8.9% of the sample. The sequence joins TRBV20-1 to TRBJ2-7; the D gene is perhaps TRBD1, on 6 matching bases. The clonotype comes from a human donor in good health (CMV status not recorded). Some clones in this sample may be carry-over from other donors' samples. The sequencing sample was made of PBMCs. The base sequence is TGCAGTGCCATTACTCGAGGGGGCTACGAGCAGTACTTC. This gives the protein CSAITRGGYEQYF.